The 23 T cell receptor beta chains below all came from one sample that was sequenced in a study of cytomegalovirus exposure and HLA in healthy donors. Amplification used 60 Vbeta primers and 13 Jbeta primers. TCRdb's table, derived via immunoSEQ multiplex PCR, lists solely in-frame clones and lacks some. The sample table sets out fewer than 40,000 clones. Sequenced material: PBMCs. The source is a woman aged 40 to 50 in good health and CMV-seropositive.

The CDR3 loop reads CASSQGAGVRYEQYF. In DNA, the CDR3 is TGCGCCAGCAGCCAAGGGGCAGGGGTTCGGTACGAGCAGTACTTC. The rearrangement joins TRBV4-3 to TRBJ2-7; a weak D match, TRBD1 (6 bases). The V end lost 1 base, the J end lost 4 bases, and 14 bases lay between the germline ends. From germline, CDR1 is LGHNA and CDR2 YSLEER. The CDR3 totals 15 residues.

The chain carries TRBV28 and TRBJ2-6; 8 bases line up with TRBD1. The trim removed 3 bases at V and 1 base at J, leaving 11 bases unmatched. Germline values: CDR1 MDHEN, CDR2 SYDVKM. The CDR3 has 19 amino acids. CDR3 sequence: CASSFPPGQDPSGANVLTF. The CDR3 DNA reads TGTGCCAGCAGTTTCCCTCCGGGACAGGACCCATCTGGGGCCAACGTCCTGACTTTC.

In nucleotides, the CDR3 is TGCGCCAGCAGCACCGGGACAGGATCCTACAATGAGCAGTTCTTC. It specifies CASSTGTGSYNEQFF. The chain employs TRBV5-1 and TRBJ2-1; TRBD1 matches 8 bases. Germline CDR1 and CDR2: SGHRS and YFSETQ. Losses at the gene ends were 4 bases for V and 1 base for J; bases not matched to a gene: 4. The CDR3 is 15 amino acids. Complete variable domain (other parts from reference TRBV5-1 and TRBJ2-1): KAGVTQTPRYLIKTRGQQVTLSCSPISGHRSVSWYQQTPGQGLQFLFEYFSETQRNKGNFPGRFSGRQFSNSRSEMNVSTLELGDSALYLCASSTGTGSYNEQFFGPGTRLTVL.

V usage is TRBV5-1 and J usage is TRBJ2-3; tentative D call: TRBD2 (7 bases). The CDR3 extends over 15 amino acids. V lost 0 bases, J lost 2 bases, and 10 bases lay in between. Per the germline V gene, CDR1 is SGHRS and CDR2 is YFSETQ. This CDR3 is CASSLGGGPTDTQYF. In nucleotides, the CDR3 is TGCGCCAGCAGCTTGGGGGGGGGCCCCACAGATACGCAGTATTTT.

This chain links TRBV6-6 with TRBJ2-5; D is perhaps TRBD2 (6 bases). CDR1 MNHNY and CDR2 SVGAGI come from the germline V gene (reference sequence). Between the trimmed V and J ends, which lost 5 bases and 1 base, there was a span of 11 bases. This CDR3 contains 14 residues. As DNA, the CDR3 is TGTGCCAGCAGTCCCTGGGACTCCCAAGAGACCCAGTACTTC. It translates to CASSPWDSQETQYF.

The chain recombines TRBV28 with TRBJ1-6; D ambiguous. Germline V lookup: CDR1 MDHEN, CDR2 SYDVKM. The V and J ends lost 6 bases and 11 bases respectively, with 8 bases between them. This CDR3 is built from 11 residues. DNA of the CDR3: TGTGCCAGCAGGGGGAGTCCACCCCTCCACTTT. Translated: CASRGSPPLHF.

The chain is built from TRBV7-2 and TRBJ2-5; no clear D gene. Trimming removed 4 bases at V and 5 bases at J, with 14 bases between. Per the germline V gene, CDR1 is SGHTA and CDR2 is FQGNSA. The CDR3 runs 14 residues. The CDR3 nucleotides read TGTGCCAGCAGCTCGAGACGGAGTGGGGAGACCCAGTACTTC. This encodes CASSSRRSGETQYF.

The V gene is TRBV7-9, the J gene TRBJ1-6; D remains unclear. Trimming pared 3 bases from V and 3 bases from J, leaving 12 bases between. Germline loops: CDR1 SEHNR, CDR2 FQNEAQ (reference sequence). There are 16 residues in the CDR3. CDR3 nucleotide sequence: TGTGCCAGCAGCTTGGGTCCGGGGATCTATAATTCACCCCTCCACTTT. Amino acids: CASSLGPGIYNSPLHF.

The chain recombines TRBV6-5 with TRBJ2-7; maybe TRBD2 (5 bases). V dropped 0 bases and J dropped 3 bases, with 9 bases sitting between them. The germline gives CDR1 MNHEY, CDR2 SVGAGI. The CDR3 covers 14 residues. Written as DNA, the CDR3 is TGTGCCAGCAGTTACTCGGCAGACTACTACGAGCAGTACTTC. It yields the protein CASSYSADYYEQYF.

The chain is built from TRBV7-6 and TRBJ2-1, with TRBD2 identical over 10 bases. This CDR3 is 17 amino acids long. The germline V gene has CDR1 SGHVS and CDR2 FNYEAQ. The J segment lost 6 bases and the V segment lost 5 bases, leaving 13 bases of the junction unmatched. The CDR3 protein is CASSRSFSGGLPNEQFF. Written as DNA, the CDR3 is TGTGCCAGCAGCCGGAGCTTTAGCGGGGGGCTTCCCAATGAGCAGTTCTTC.

The V call is TRBV11-2, the J call TRBJ1-1, with a weak D call TRBD1 (5 bases). Trimming pared 6 bases from V and 2 bases from J, leaving 16 bases between. CDR1 and CDR2 (germline): SGHAT, FQNNGV. The CDR3 has 15 residues. CDR3 DNA: TGTGCCAGCAGGACCTTCGGGCAGGGAAACACTGAAGCTTTCTTT. Translating it yields CASRTFGQGNTEAFF.

The chain recombines TRBV9 with TRBJ1-1; D is possibly TRBD1 (6 bases). Trimming removed 0 bases from V and 8 bases from J, with 11 bases in between. The CDR3 sequence is 13 residues long. Germline-derived CDR1 and CDR2 are SGDLS and YYNGEE. CDR3 residues: CASSVDIDREAFF. The CDR3 nucleotides read TGTGCCAGCAGCGTAGATATAGACAGGGAAGCTTTCTTT.

The CDR3 DNA follows: TGTGCCTGGAGTGTACAGGGCTTCAACGAGCAGTACTTC. It encodes CAWSVQGFNEQYF. This chain links TRBV30 with TRBJ2-7; TRBD1 is a possible D gene (6 bases). CDR1 GTSNPN and CDR2 SVGIG come from the germline V gene (reference sequence). The V end was cut by 0 bases, the J end by 5 bases, with 11 bases between. The CDR3 consists of 13 residues.

The CDR3 nucleotides are TGTGCCACCACCACTCTTGGCTCTGGAAACACCATATATTTT. Translating it yields CATTTLGSGNTIYF. The chain recombines TRBV15 with TRBJ1-3; no firm D call. Germline V gene lookup returns CDR1 LNHNV and CDR2 YYDKDF (reference sequence). V dropped 7 bases and J dropped 0 bases, with 10 bases sitting between them. The CDR3 is made up of 14 amino acids.

J is TRBJ1-2 and V is TRBV9; D may be TRBD1 (6 bases). The CDR3 is 15 amino acids. Germline V lookup: CDR1 SGDLS, CDR2 YYNGEE. Trimming pared 3 bases from V and 6 bases from J, leaving 18 bases between. The DNA for the CDR3 is TGTGCCAGCAGCGGCCGACAGGTTATAGGTAATGGCTACACCTTC. The encoded protein is CASSGRQVIGNGYTF.

The V gene is TRBV10-2, the J gene TRBJ2-7, with TRBD2 identical over 11 bases. Germline V gene data show CDR1 as WSHSY and CDR2 as SAAADI. With 2 bases clipped from V and 3 bases from J, the junction kept 3 bases outside the gene matches. CDR3 length: 15 amino acids. This CDR3 is CASSEGLAGYYEQYF. In DNA form, the CDR3 reads TGCGCCAGCAGTGAGGGACTAGCGGGTTACTACGAGCAGTACTTC.

CDR3 sequence (DNA): TGCGCCAGCAGCTCAGACAGGGGTCGGAACCTGGGGCAGTATTTT. Translated, it gives CASSSDRGRNLGQYF. The V and J genes are TRBV4-1 and TRBJ2-3; 8 nucleotides agree with TRBD1. The CDR3 consists of 15 residues. Trimming at V came to 5 bases and at J to 11 bases, leaving 15 bases not matched to a gene. Germline V gene data show CDR1 as MGHRA and CDR2 as YSYEKL.

This sequence joins TRBV7-9 and TRBJ2-3; D unclear. There are 15 residues in the CDR3. The V gene's germline CDR1 is SEHNR and CDR2 FQNEAQ (reference sequence). V was trimmed by 3 bases and J by 3 bases, leaving 13 bases between them. CDR3 nucleotide sequence: TGTGCCAGCAGCTTCCAGGTGCAAGGAACAGATACGCAGTATTTT. It translates to CASSFQVQGTDTQYF.

The genes are TRBV25-1 and TRBJ2-7, with TRBD1 identical over 7 bases. CDR3 size: 13 residues. CDR1 is MGHDK, CDR2 SYGVNS, per germline. Trimming cost V 8 bases and J 5 bases; bases outside gene matches: 9. The CDR3 DNA reads as TGTGCCAGCGGATACAGGGGTCCCCACGAGCAGTACTTC. It encodes CASGYRGPHEQYF.

Remarks on this clone: The junction departs from the called germline gene at one end, perhaps through a read error. The same CDR3 arises from other DNA sequences in this sample as well. The CDR3 region has the DNA TGCGCCAGCAGCGCTTGGACAGGGGGCGATCAGCCCCAGCATTTT. Amino acid sequence: CASSAWTGGDQPQHF. This chain links TRBV7-8 with TRBJ1-5, with TRBD1 matching 11 bases. Germline CDR1 SGHVS, CDR2 FQNEAQ. There are 15 residues in the CDR3.

The J gene is TRBJ1-1, the V gene TRBV19; the D is unclear. The CDR3 length is 9 residues. Looked up from germline, CDR1 is LNHDA and CDR2 is SQIVND (reference sequence). The CDR3 is CKQHTEAFF. DNA of the CDR3: TGTAAACAGCACACTGAAGCTTTCTTT.

The chain couples TRBV5-6 to TRBJ1-4; D uncertain. This CDR3 comprises 15 residues. Per germline, CDR1 SGHDT and CDR2 YYEEEE. Trimming stripped 2 bases from V and 0 bases from J, with 8 bases between. CDR3 DNA: TGTGCCAGCAGCTTTATATCTACAACTAATGAAAAACTGTTTTTT. It translates to CASSFISTTNEKLFF.

The chain uses TRBV9 and TRBJ2-3, with D possibly being TRBD2 (5 bases). Germline CDR1 reads SGDLS; CDR2 reads YYNGEE. The CDR3 is made up of 14 amino acids. Trimming removed 1 base at V and 1 base at J, with 7 bases between. The CDR3 DNA reads as TGTGCCAGCAGCGTAAGCGGCGGCACAGATACGCAGTATTTT. This codes for CASSVSGGTDTQYF. The complete variable domain, with remaining parts taken from reference TRBV9 and TRBJ2-3, reads DSGVTQTPKHLITATGQRVTLRCSPRSGDLSVYWYQQSLDQGLQFLIQYYNGEERAKGNILERFSAQQFPDLHSELNLSSLELGDSALYFCASSVSGGTDTQYFGPGTRLTVL.